This record concerns one T cell receptor (beta chain) sequence. This sample stems from a study of Graves' ophthalmopathy and Graves' hyperthyroidism. Trimming removed 8 bases from V and 3 bases from J; junction bases left unmatched: 6. This CDR3 has 13 amino acids. CDR1 and CDR2 from the germline V gene are SEHNR and FQNEAQ (reference sequence). RNA transcripts served as template for amplifying TCR beta CDR3 sequences. Second-round multiplex PCR came after first-round RT-PCR with HTBI primers. TCRdb called the multiplex PCR reads again in MiXCR, with one record for every CDR3 protein. The repertoire holds around 1.1 million distinct CDR3 sequences, with about 38% as singletons.

The rearrangement links TRBV7-9 to TRBJ2-7; 8 bases map to TRBD1. This clonotype originated in an adult man with Graves' hyperthyroidism. The source material was peripheral blood or thyroid tissue (not recorded which). The CDR3 sequence: CASLRDRNYEQYF. CDR3 bases: TGTGCCAGCCTACGGGACAGGAACTACGAGCAGTACTTC.